Shown below are 30 T cell receptor beta chains from a single sample sequenced in a study of cytomegalovirus exposure and HLA in healthy donors. The study ran its PCR with 60 Vbeta and 13 Jbeta primers. Method: immunoSEQ multiplex PCR; TCRdb's copy keeps in-frame clones and lacks some. The sample table includes some 46,000 clones. The sequencing sample was made of PBMCs. These receptors came from a male donor in good health and CMV-seronegative.

The chain uses TRBV27 and TRBJ2-2, with D tentatively TRBD2 (6 bases). Trimming took off 6 bases at V and 2 bases at J, with 10 bases between the two ends. CDR1 MNHEY and CDR2 SMNVEV come from the germline V gene (reference sequence). CDR3 length: 14 amino acids. CDR3 loop: CASRGGTNTGELFF. The DNA of the CDR3 is TGTGCCAGCAGGGGCGGGACTAACACCGGGGAGCTGTTTTTT.

V is TRBV5-1 and J is TRBJ2-2, with 10 bases fitting TRBD2. V was pared by 3 bases and J by 6 bases, with 5 bases of the junction left unmatched. This CDR3 is built from 15 residues. Germline V gene lookup returns CDR1 SGHRS and CDR2 YFSETQ. The CDR3 spells CASSSLLAGSGELFF. The CDR3 coding sequence is TGCGCCAGCAGCTCCCTACTAGCGGGATCCGGGGAGCTGTTTTTT.

This chain uses TRBV7-9 with TRBJ1-1; tentative D call: TRBD1 (6 bases). Trimming shortened V by 4 bases and J by 6 bases, and 18 bases separated the two germline ends. This CDR3 region has 15 residues. Germline V gives CDR1 SEHNR, CDR2 FQNEAQ (reference sequence). CDR3 region: CASSSTQGRSAEAFF. The CDR3 DNA is TGTGCCAGCAGCTCGACTCAGGGGAGAAGCGCTGAAGCTTTCTTT.

The chain is built from TRBV5-1 and TRBJ2-1; 12 bases are a match to TRBD2. The germline V gene has CDR1 SGHRS and CDR2 YFSETQ. This CDR3 spans 15 amino acids. Trimming took 4 bases from V and 5 from J; bases not matched to a gene: 4. The CDR3 sequence is CASSLAGGDNNEQFF. The CDR3 DNA reads TGCGCCAGCAGCCTAGCGGGAGGGGACAACAATGAGCAGTTCTTC.

CDR3: CSGTWAGEFRGEQFF. In nucleotides, the CDR3 is TGCAGCGGGACTTGGGCGGGAGAATTTCGGGGTGAGCAGTTCTTC. The chain links TRBV29-1 to TRBJ2-1; 7 positions agree with TRBD2. Germline loops: CDR1 SQVTM, CDR2 ANQGSEA. CDR3 size: 15 residues. After removal of 7 bases from V and 9 bases from J, the junction contained 18 bases not matched to a gene.

The chain couples TRBV20-1 to TRBJ2-1, with 10 bases matching TRBD1. Germline CDR1 and CDR2: DFQATT and SNEGSKA (reference sequence). This CDR3 comprises 11 residues. V shed 5 bases and J 14 bases; nucleotides not matched to a gene: 6. The CDR3 DNA sequence: TGCAGTGCTGGACCAGGACAGGGGGAGTTCTTC. Its protein is CSAGPGQGEFF.

V gene TRBV10-1 combines with J gene TRBJ2-6; TRBD1 matches at 12 bases. The CDR3 consists of 19 residues. J was trimmed by 1 base and V by 0 bases; bases with no gene match: 4. Germline assignment: CDR1 WNHNN and CDR2 SYGVQD (reference sequence). CDR3 in DNA: TGCGCCAGCAGTGAGTCGGAGGGACAGGGGGCGTCTGGGGCCAACGTCCTGACTTTC. Translating it yields CASSESEGQGASGANVLTF.

This chain connects TRBV6-1 to TRBJ2-5, with 9 bases lining up with TRBD1. Germline CDR1 reads MNHNS; CDR2 reads SASEGT. V was clipped by 0 bases and J by 2 bases; unmatched bases: 1. This CDR3 comprises 15 residues. The CDR3 region is CASSEATGGQETQYF. The CDR3 region has the DNA TGTGCCAGCAGTGAAGCGACAGGGGGTCAAGAGACCCAGTACTTC.

V and J are TRBV6-5 and TRBJ1-2, with D hard to call. Germline lookup yields CDR1 MNHEY and CDR2 SVGAGI. The CDR3 extends over 14 amino acids. The V end lost 2 bases, the J end lost 8 bases, and 15 bases lay between the germline ends. CDR3 DNA sequence: TGTGCCAGCAGTTACGATAATCGGGGATCGGGCTACACCTTC. It codes for CASSYDNRGSGYTF.

The chain is built from TRBV28 and TRBJ1-3, with no clear D. This CDR3 spans 14 amino acids. Germline loops: CDR1 MDHEN, CDR2 SYDVKM. Trimming removed 7 bases at V and 1 base at J, with 11 bases between. The CDR3 bases are TGTGCCAGCACCGAGGTGGTTTCTGGAAACACCATATATTTT. This gives the protein CASTEVVSGNTIYF. The entire variable domain, with the rest obtained from reference TRBV28 and TRBJ1-3, is as follows: DVKVTQSSRYLVKRTGEKVFLECVQDMDHENMFWYRQDPGLGLRLIYFSYDVKMKEKGDIPEGYSVSREKKERFSLILESASTNQTSMYLCASTEVVSGNTIYFGEGSWLTVV.

The chain combines TRBV28 with TRBJ2-7, with D possibly being TRBD2 (5 bases). Germline CDR1 MDHEN, CDR2 SYDVKM. The CDR3 consists of 13 residues. Trimming removed 5 bases from V and 4 bases from J, with 12 bases in between. The CDR3 region has the DNA TGTGCCAGCAGTCCCCCCGGCGGGTACGAGCAGTACTTC. Encoded protein: CASSPPGGYEQYF.

V and J are TRBV20-1 and TRBJ1-1; D remains ambiguous. Trimming took off 3 bases at V and 6 bases at J, with 8 bases between the two ends. The CDR3 totals 11 residues. CDR1 and CDR2 from the germline V gene are DFQATT and SNEGSKA (reference sequence). The CDR3 protein is CSASGEPEAFF. The CDR3 nucleotides read TGCAGTGCTAGCGGGGAACCTGAAGCTTTCTTT.

This clone is identified as medium-sized from frequency. The V and J genes are TRBV19 and TRBJ2-7; D is unresolved. CDR1 and CDR2 from the germline V gene are LNHDA and SQIVND (reference sequence). The CDR3 spans 11 residues. Trimming shortened V by 5 bases and J by 5 bases, and 7 bases separated the two germline ends. The CDR3 bases are TGTGCCAGTAGTTTTGAGGACGAGCAGTACTTC. It specifies CASSFEDEQYF.

V usage is TRBV28 and J usage is TRBJ2-7; 16 bases are shared with TRBD2. The CDR3 extends over 15 amino acids. The V gene end was trimmed by 4 bases and the J gene end by 6 bases; junction bases not matched to a gene: 3. Germline V gene data show CDR1 as MDHEN and CDR2 as SYDVKM. The CDR3 sequence is CASSSGTSGRVEQYF. CDR3 sequence (DNA): TGTGCCAGCAGTTCCGGGACTAGCGGGAGGGTCGAGCAGTACTTC.

The chain uses TRBV2 and TRBJ2-3, with TRBD1 matching over 8 bases. Germline values: CDR1 SNHLY, CDR2 FYNNEI. This CDR3 region has 14 residues. With 10 bases clipped from V and 4 bases from J, the junction kept 10 bases outside the gene matches. Written as DNA, the CDR3 is TGTGCCACCTCCCGACAGGGGTTGCCAGATACGCAGTATTTT. It is translated as CATSRQGLPDTQYF. The variable domain in full, with the rest retrieved from reference TRBV2 and TRBJ2-3, is EPEVTQTPSHQVTQMGQEVILRCVPISNHLYFYWYRQILGQKVEFLVSFYNNEISEKSEIFDDQFSVERPDGSNFTLKIRSTKLEDSAMYFCATSRQGLPDTQYFGPGTRLTVL.

The chain uses TRBV10-1 and TRBJ2-2; 7 positions match TRBD2. CDR1 and CDR2 from the germline V gene are WNHNN and SYGVQD (reference sequence). The junction had 11 bases not matched to a gene; V was cut back by 3 bases and J by 4 bases. The CDR3 has 17 amino acids. CDR3 sequence reads: CASSDLEGTTGTGELFF. The CDR3 region has the DNA TGCGCCAGCAGTGATCTGGAGGGGACTACGGGCACCGGGGAGCTGTTTTTT.

V and J are TRBV19 and TRBJ2-3; D possibly corresponds to TRBD1 (6 bases). CDR3 length: 11 residues. CDR1 and CDR2 (germline): LNHDA, SQIVND (reference sequence). The V end lost 6 bases, the J end lost 5 bases, and 6 bases lay between the germline ends. CDR3: CASSRGDTQYF. In nucleotides, the CDR3 is TGTGCCAGTAGCAGGGGAGATACGCAGTATTTT.

This chain links TRBV11-2 with TRBJ2-5, with a possible D match to TRBD1 (5 bases). The V and J ends lost 3 bases and 4 bases respectively, with 9 bases between them. This CDR3 comprises 13 residues. Germline CDR1 and CDR2: SGHAT and FQNNGV. DNA for the CDR3: TGTGCCAGCAGCTTCGGACAAAGAGAGACCCAGTACTTC. Encoded protein: CASSFGQRETQYF.

This chain links TRBV5-1 with TRBJ2-1; a weak D match, TRBD1 (5 bases). The CDR3 is 13 residues long. CDR1 is SGHRS and CDR2 is YFSETQ in the germline V gene. V was trimmed by 0 bases and J by 9 bases, leaving 10 bases between them. CDR3 protein: CASSLGLTGEQFF. The CDR3 nucleotides are TGCGCCAGCAGCTTGGGTCTTACAGGTGAGCAGTTCTTC.

This clone registers medium-sized by frequency. CDR3 sequence (DNA): TGTGCCATCAGTGAGTCGAAATCAGGGGTTTTAGCAGATACGCAGTATTTT. Protein sequence: CAISESKSGVLADTQYF. This chain uses TRBV10-3 with TRBJ2-3, with D possibly matching TRBD1 (6 bases). The CDR3 covers 17 residues. Trimming shortened V by 0 bases and J by 4 bases, and 17 bases separated the two germline ends. Germline V CDR1 and CDR2: ENHRY, SYGVKD.

V and J are TRBV25-1 and TRBJ1-2, with 8 bases aligning to TRBD1. V trimming: 8 bases; J trimming: 8 bases; junction bases outside the gene matches: 10. Germline CDR1 reads MGHDK; CDR2 reads SYGVNS. The CDR3 has 13 amino acids. CDR3 nucleotide sequence: TGTGCCAGCTCACCCGGGACAGGCCTCGGCTACACCTTC. Translating gives CASSPGTGLGYTF.

The chain has TRBV6-5 and TRBJ2-1; 10 bases agree with TRBD2. V was clipped by 4 bases and J by 8 bases; unmatched bases: 8. Germline loops: CDR1 MNHEY, CDR2 SVGAGI. CDR3 size: 15 residues. The CDR3 nucleotides read TGTGCCAGCAGTTCGGGAGCGGGAGGGTCAGATGAGCAGTTCTTC. As protein: CASSSGAGGSDEQFF.

The chain combines TRBV27 with TRBJ2-5; D possibly corresponds to TRBD1 (6 bases). The ends were cut back, 8 bases at V and 2 bases at J, with 9 bases in the middle. The CDR3 is 12 residues long. Germline V lookup: CDR1 MNHEY, CDR2 SMNVEV (reference sequence). The CDR3 DNA follows: TGTGCCAGCCGAGGACAGCAAGAGACCCAGTACTTC. Translated, it gives CASRGQQETQYF.

The chain joins TRBV7-6 to TRBJ2-3; 7 bases align to TRBD2. Per the germline V gene, CDR1 is SGHVS and CDR2 is FNYEAQ. Trimming took 1 base from V and 6 from J; bases not matched to a gene: 4. The CDR3 has 14 residues. The CDR3 nucleotides are TGTGCCAGCAGCTTAGGACTAGCTCGGGATACGCAGTATTTT. Protein: CASSLGLARDTQYF.

This chain connects TRBV7-6 to TRBJ2-1, with TRBD2 identical over 8 bases. V trimming: 4 bases; J trimming: 5 bases; junction bases outside the gene matches: 10. Germline CDR1 is SGHVS and CDR2 is FNYEAQ. There are 16 residues in the CDR3. CDR3 bases: TGTGCCAGCAGCTCCCCACTAGCGGTGAGAGACAATGAGCAGTTCTTC. Amino acids: CASSSPLAVRDNEQFF.

The chain recombines TRBV5-1 with TRBJ2-2, with 11 nucleotides matching TRBD2. Per the germline V gene, CDR1 is SGHRS and CDR2 is YFSETQ. V shed 4 bases, J shed 7 bases, and the junction held 12 bases outside the gene matches. The CDR3 sequence is 17 residues long. The CDR3 sequence: CASSAPGTSGLGGELFF. In DNA form, the CDR3 reads TGCGCCAGCAGCGCTCCCGGGACTAGCGGATTAGGCGGGGAGCTGTTTTTT.

The CDR3 nucleotides are TGTGCCAGCAGCCCCCGCCGACTAGCGGGGGACACCGGGGAGCTGTTTTTT. As protein: CASSPRRLAGDTGELFF. The chain joins TRBV14 to TRBJ2-2, with 12 positions matching TRBD2. The V gene end was trimmed by 4 bases and the J gene end by 3 bases; junction bases not matched to a gene: 6. The CDR3 consists of 17 residues. Germline lookup yields CDR1 SGHDN and CDR2 FVKESK.

The chain couples TRBV30 to TRBJ2-2; D is possibly TRBD2 (6 bases). Germline V gives CDR1 GTSNPN, CDR2 SVGIG (reference sequence). The CDR3 is 13 amino acids. V was shortened by 5 bases and J by 3 bases, with 10 bases between the two germline ends. This CDR3 is CAWLGGYTGELFF. Written as DNA, the CDR3 is TGTGCCTGGTTGGGGGGATACACCGGGGAGCTGTTTTTT.

V and J are TRBV4-1 and TRBJ2-5, with 7 bases aligning to TRBD1. This CDR3 has 14 amino acids. Looked up from germline, CDR1 is MGHRA and CDR2 is YSYEKL. V lost 5 bases, J lost 3 bases, and 6 bases stayed unmatched. The CDR3 protein is CASSWSDREETQYF. Written as DNA, the CDR3 is TGCGCCAGCAGCTGGTCAGACAGGGAAGAGACCCAGTACTTC.

The chain carries TRBV9 and TRBJ1-2; 8 nucleotides agree with TRBD1. The CDR3 is 14 residues long. In germline, CDR1 is SGDLS, CDR2 YYNGEE. V lost 4 bases to trimming and J lost 1 base; unmatched junction nucleotides: 3. The CDR3, as DNA: TGTGCCAGCAGCATAGGACAGGGTAACTATGGCTACACCTTC. This translates into CASSIGQGNYGYTF. The full variable domain, in which reference TRBV9 and TRBJ1-2 provide the parts outside the CDR3, is DSGVTQTPKHLITATGQRVTLRCSPRSGDLSVYWYQQSLDQGLQFLIQYYNGEERAKGNILERFSAQQFPDLHSELNLSSLELGDSALYFCASSIGQGNYGYTFGSGTRLTVV.